Given below is one TCR beta chain in context. This entry is derived from a study of blood T cell repertoires in COVID-19. Study as a whole: Sites across the United States, Italy and Spain contributed samples from acute and convalescent COVID-19. PBMCs, B-cell-depleted T cells, or T cells provided the cDNA or gDNA that made up the material.

In the study's own analysis: Nucleated cell counts were estimated from reference gene primer amplification. Generated by immunoSEQ multiplex PCR, the TCRdb table keeps only in-frame clones and is missing some. V and J calls and clone size follow that table, whereas D and trimming were derived from the DNA. The sample has 100,000 to 150,000 clones; under 90% are singletons. Between the trimmed V and J ends, which lost 0 bases and 2 bases, there was a span of 13 bases. Per the germline V gene, CDR1 is SGHNT and CDR2 is YYREEE (reference sequence). This CDR3 has 16 residues. Input material: peripheral blood. The receptor's source is a woman aged 55-69 years with acute or convalescent COVID-19. The rearrangement joins TRBV5-4 to TRBJ2-3, with a possible D match to TRBD1 (5 bases). The CDR3 DNA reads TGTGCCAGCAGCTTGGAGGGGATCGGTCTCACAGATACGCAGTATTTT. Its translation is CASSLEGIGLTDTQYF.